This passage covers 18 T cell receptor beta chains from one sample sequenced in a study of T cell responses to AZD1222 COVID-19 vaccine. This table comes from immunoSEQ multiplex PCR, and its TCRdb copy is limited to in-frame clones, with some not included. The sample shows approximately 180,000 clones, approximately 90% of them seen only once. The starting material was peripheral blood, obtained 28 days after the second dose of the MenACWY control vaccine. The receptors come from an adult who received the MenACWY meningococcal vaccine as a control.

The V and J genes are TRBV15 and TRBJ1-3; D remains ambiguous. The CDR3 extends over 15 amino acids. V was trimmed by 5 bases and J by 2 bases, leaving 13 bases between them. The germline V gene has CDR1 LNHNV and CDR2 YYDKDF (reference sequence). The DNA of the CDR3 is TGTGCCACCAGCGGTTATGTGCAGGCTGGAAACACCATATATTTT. As protein: CATSGYVQAGNTIYF.

In DNA form, the CDR3 reads TGTGCCAGCAGTTTAGACGGAAACACCATATATTTT. Amino acids: CASSLDGNTIYF. The rearrangement joins TRBV12-3 or TRBV12-4 to TRBJ1-3; D remains ambiguous. The germline V and J ends were trimmed by 1 base and 4 bases, with 2 bases remaining between them. The CDR3 spans 12 residues.

The DNA of the CDR3 is TGTGCCTGGAGTATTCGCAGCAACTATGGCTACACCTTC. Encoded protein: CAWSIRSNYGYTF. The chain combines TRBV30 with TRBJ1-2, with D hard to call. The CDR3 has 13 amino acids. Trimming took off 2 bases at V and 2 bases at J, with 9 bases between the two ends. The germline gives CDR1 GTSNPN, CDR2 SVGIG (reference sequence). Together with reference TRBV30 and TRBJ1-2, the CDR3 gives the full variable domain: SQTIHQWPATLVQPVGSPLSLECTVEGTSNPNLYWYRQAAGRGLQLLFYSVGIGQISSEVPQNLSASRPQDRQFILSSKKLLLSDSGFYLCAWSIRSNYGYTFGSGTRLTVV.

This clone turned up a few times. The chain has TRBV5-1 and TRBJ1-5; no clear D. Germline CDR1 and CDR2: SGHRS and YFSETQ. Trimming left V 0 bases short and J 6 bases short, with 7 bases between. CDR3 length: 13 amino acids. This chain's CDR3 is CASSLGSGQPQHF. The DNA for the CDR3 is TGCGCCAGCAGCTTGGGTAGCGGTCAGCCCCAGCATTTT.

The V call is TRBV3-1 (or the pseudogene TRBV3-2), the J call TRBJ1-2; TRBD1 is a possible D gene (5 bases). The V end was cut by 4 bases, the J end by 6 bases, with 15 bases between. The germline V gene has CDR1 LGHDT and CDR2 YNNKEL (reference sequence). This CDR3 has 14 amino acids. CDR3 DNA: TGTGCCAGCAGCCCCTATCCGGGGGGAAATGGCTACACCTTC. It encodes CASSPYPGGNGYTF.

The chain combines TRBV6-5 with TRBJ1-1, with 7 bases fitting TRBD1. The CDR3 totals 11 residues. The V gene's germline CDR1 is MNHEY and CDR2 SVGAGI. CDR3 residues: CAVKQGSVAFF. CDR3 nucleotides: TGTGCAGTAAAACAGGGGTCGGTAGCTTTCTTT.

The chain has TRBV7-9 and TRBJ2-7, with a weak D call TRBD2 (6 bases). Trimming shortened V by 5 bases and J by 4 bases, and 12 bases separated the two germline ends. Per the germline V gene, CDR1 is SEHNR and CDR2 is FQNEAQ (reference sequence). The CDR3 is 13 residues long. CDR3 amino acids: CASSLNAGYEQYF. The CDR3 DNA follows: TGTGCCAGCAGCCTGAACGCGGGGTACGAGCAGTACTTC.

The J gene is TRBJ1-2, the V gene TRBV28; 9 nucleotides line up with TRBD1. Germline V gene lookup returns CDR1 MDHEN and CDR2 SYDVKM. V was clipped by 3 bases and J by 8 bases; unmatched bases: 10. The CDR3 runs 15 residues. The CDR3 DNA reads TGTGCCAGCAGTTTTAGCCGGACAGGGGATGGAGGCTACACCTTC. Amino acid sequence: CASSFSRTGDGGYTF.

Only one count was recorded for this clone. The chain uses TRBV27 and TRBJ2-6; tentatively, D is TRBD1 (5 bases). The CDR3 loop spans 20 amino acids. Germline V lookup: CDR1 MNHEY, CDR2 SMNVEV (reference sequence). The V end lost 4 bases, the J end lost 0 bases, and 22 bases lay between the germline ends. CDR3 sequence: CASSSTLQGYTRSGANVLTF. The CDR3 DNA sequence: TGTGCCAGCAGTTCAACACTCCAGGGTTACACCCGCTCTGGGGCCAACGTCCTGACTTTC.

The chain joins TRBV27 to TRBJ2-1, with 15 bases that match TRBD2. Trimming cost V 4 bases and J 10 bases; bases outside gene matches: 8. The germline V gene encodes CDR1 MNHEY and CDR2 SMNVEV (reference sequence). The CDR3 length is 16 residues. The CDR3 nucleotides read TGTGCCAGCAGTTCATGGACTAGCGGGAGGGCAGTAGAGCAGTTCTTC. It translates to CASSSWTSGRAVEQFF.

V usage is TRBV29-1 and J usage is TRBJ2-7; D remains ambiguous. From germline, CDR1 is SQVTM and CDR2 ANQGSEA. V gave up 2 bases and J gave up 9 bases, with 17 bases separating them. The CDR3 contains 13 residues. The CDR3 DNA follows: TGCAGCGTTGAACTCCAATTCGGGCAAGGGCAGTACTTC. It is translated as CSVELQFGQGQYF.

This sequence joins TRBV18 and TRBJ2-7; perhaps TRBD2 as D (7 bases). The CDR3 covers 14 residues. Trimming cost V 3 bases and J 2 bases, with 11 bases left between them. CDR1 KGHSH and CDR2 LQKENI come from the germline V gene. The CDR3 is CASSPGGGAYEQYF. For the CDR3, the DNA is TGTGCCAGCTCACCGGGAGGGGGGGCCTACGAGCAGTACTTC.

The chain links TRBV19 to TRBJ2-1; TRBD1 or TRBD2 may be the D gene (5 bases each). V shed 6 bases and J shed 0 bases, with 15 bases lying between them. The germline gives CDR1 LNHDA, CDR2 SQIVND (reference sequence). The CDR3 covers 16 residues. This CDR3 is CASSLRGTRSYNEQFF. CDR3 DNA sequence: TGTGCCAGTAGCCTCCGGGGCACTCGCTCCTACAATGAGCAGTTCTTC.

This chain joins TRBV4-2 and TRBJ2-7; 8 bases line up with TRBD2. This CDR3 spans 13 amino acids. The germline CDR1 and CDR2 sequences are LGHNA and YNFKEQ. Germline trimming cut 5 bases from V and 6 bases from J; bases unmatched to any gene: 6. The CDR3 bases are TGTGCCAGCAGCTCCGTTCTAGCGGGCGAGCAGTACTTC. This sequence encodes CASSSVLAGEQYF.

This clone showed up just a few times. J is TRBJ1-2 and V is TRBV7-9; D ambiguous. With 2 bases removed from V and 8 bases from J, the gap between germline ends came to 12 bases. The length of the CDR3 is 13 residues. Germline V gene lookup returns CDR1 SEHNR and CDR2 FQNEAQ (reference sequence). The CDR3 spells CASSLPGSEGYTF. As DNA, the CDR3 is TGTGCCAGCAGCTTACCCGGGAGCGAAGGCTACACCTTC.

The chain has TRBV10-3 and TRBJ2-1, with D uncertain. Germline lookup yields CDR1 ENHRY and CDR2 SYGVKD. This CDR3 comprises 15 residues. V was clipped by 6 bases and J by 5 bases, with 17 bases between them. CDR3 protein: CAISPMFGRNNEQFF. CDR3 nucleotides: TGTGCCATCAGCCCGATGTTTGGCCGAAACAATGAGCAGTTCTTC.

The chain carries TRBV27 and TRBJ2-7; 12 nucleotides align to TRBD2. The V gene end was trimmed by 5 bases and the J gene end by 4 bases; junction bases not matched to a gene: 6. The CDR3 runs 15 residues. Germline V gene data show CDR1 as MNHEY and CDR2 as SMNVEV (reference sequence). CDR3 sequence: CASSPRTSGVYEQYF. CDR3 sequence (DNA): TGTGCCAGCAGTCCCCGGACTAGCGGGGTTTACGAGCAGTACTTC.

In this sample, this clone turned up a few times. The chain is built from TRBV21-1 and TRBJ1-1; the DNA was not compared with TRBD1, the D call given in the table. TRBV21-1 counts as a pseudogene. The CDR3 length is 12 residues. CDR3 sequence reads: CASSKFVTEAFF. CDR3 coding DNA: TGTGCCAGCAGCAAATTTGTAACAGAAGCTTTCTTT.